The rows below give T cell receptor beta chains drawn from one sample of a study of cytomegalovirus exposure and HLA in healthy donors. Some clones are missing from TCRdb's copy, which holds only in-frame ones; the method was immunoSEQ multiplex PCR. Here the sample spans about 120,000 clones, 15% to 19% being singletons. The sequenced sample consisted of PBMCs. These receptors all stem from a woman younger than 30 in good health and CMV-seronegative. CDR3s include the opening cysteine and the closing phenylalanine or tryptophan. The order of the fields is clone size, V gene, D gene, J gene, CDR3 DNA, CDR3 protein. The D gene is left open where the match is weak. Size is omitted from some rows. Given values are once, few, many or a class for expanded clones.

.	TRBV2	.	TRBJ2-7	TGTGCCAGCAGCGTTACAGGGTACGGCGAGCAGTACTTC	CASSVTGYGEQYF
.	TRBV28	.	TRBJ1-2	TGTGCCAGCAGTTTATGGCGGAACTATGGCTACACCTTC	CASSLWRNYGYTF
.	TRBV14	.	TRBJ1-1	TGTGCCAGCAGCGATATTGGGGCCGTCAGTACTGAAGCTTTCTTT	CASSDIGAVSTEAFF
.	TRBV18	TRBD1	TRBJ2-5	TGTGCCAGCTCGCTCGGGACAGAAGAGACCCAGTACTTC	CASSLGTEETQYF
few	TRBV6-1	.	TRBJ1-2	TGTGCCAGCAGTCCGATCCTAATTAAGGGCTACACCTTC	CASSPILIKGYTF
.	TRBV27	.	TRBJ2-3	TGTGCCAGCAGTTTGCAACGGAGCACAGATACGCAGTATTTT	CASSLQRSTDTQYF
few	TRBV11-2	TRBD1	TRBJ1-4	TGTGCCAGCAGCTTACAGGGACAGGGCGCTGAAAAACTGTTTTTT	CASSLQGQGAEKLFF
.	TRBV13	TRBD1	TRBJ1-4	TGTGCCAGCAGACGGACAGGAGCCAATGAAAAACTGTTTTTT	CASRRTGANEKLFF
.	TRBV11-2	.	TRBJ2-4	TGTGCCAGCAGCTTAGATTGGTCTCCCAGTGGAAACATTCAGTACTTC	CASSLDWSPSGNIQYF
few	TRBV6-5	.	TRBJ1-2	TGTGCCAGCAGTTACTCCCGGCGAGGCGGCTACACCTTC	CASSYSRRGGYTF
few	TRBV9	TRBD1	TRBJ2-5	TGTGCCAGCAGCCAAAGTGGGACAGGGCAAGAGACCCAGTACTTC	CASSQSGTGQETQYF
.	TRBV27	.	TRBJ2-7	TGTGCCAGCAGTTTCTTAGGGGAGGTCGAGCAGTACTTC	CASSFLGEVEQYF
few	TRBV5-1	TRBD2	TRBJ2-4	TGCGCCAGCAGCTTGAGCGGGGGAGCGGGGAACATTCAGTACTTC	CASSLSGGAGNIQYF
.	TRBV5-4	.	TRBJ2-7	TGTGCCAGCAGCTTGGATCGCGCCAGGGCAAGGGAGCAGTACTTC	CASSLDRARAREQYF
.	TRBV18	.	TRBJ2-5	TGTGCCAGCTCCTACGGGAGGGACAGGGTTGAGACCCAGTACTTC	CASSYGRDRVETQYF
.	TRBV6-5	TRBD1	TRBJ2-5	TGTGCCAGCACGGTACACAGGGGGCTTTCCGAGACCCAGTACTTC	CASTVHRGLSETQYF
.	TRBV15	.	TRBJ2-1	TGTGCCACCAGCAGAGACTCGAATGAGCAGTTCTTC	CATSRDSNEQFF
.	TRBV27	TRBD1	TRBJ1-2	TGTGCCAGCAAGGCAGGACAGGGGGCGTCGGTCTATGGCTACACCTTC	CASKAGQGASVYGYTF
few	TRBV4-1	TRBD1	TRBJ1-6	TGCGCCAGCAGCCCCGAGGGGACAGGGTCACCCCTCCACTTT	CASSPEGTGSPLHF
few	TRBV7-2	.	TRBJ1-1	TGTGCCAGCAGCTTAGCGGGCATGAACACTGAAGCTTTCTTT	CASSLAGMNTEAFF
.	TRBV16	.	TRBJ1-4	TGTGCCAGCACCACGGGAGGTATCCGGGAACTGTTTTTT	CASTTGGIRELFF
few	TRBV29-1	TRBD1	TRBJ1-2	TGCAGCGGGGCGACAGGGCAGAACGATGGCTACACCTTC	CSGATGQNDGYTF
few	TRBV11-3	.	TRBJ2-6	TGTGCCAGCAGCTTACCAGCGGTGACAAATCCGTCTGGGGCCAACGTCCTGACTTTC	CASSLPAVTNPSGANVLTF
many	TRBV5-1	TRBD1	TRBJ2-1	TGCGCCACCGACAGGGACAATGAGCAGTTCTTC	CATDRDNEQFF
.	TRBV9	TRBD1	TRBJ2-7	TGTGCCAGCAGTCCCAGCGACAGGGCCCCCTACGAGCAGTACTTC	CASSPSDRAPYEQYF
few	TRBV7-9	TRBD1	TRBJ2-3	TGTGCCAGCAGCGGTCACAGGGGCACGAGCACAGATACGCAGTATTTT	CASSGHRGTSTDTQYF
few	TRBV30	TRBD2	TRBJ2-1	TGTGCCTGGAGTGTAATGGATCCGGGACTAGGAGCTCTCTTC	CAWSVMDPGLGALF
.	TRBV9	.	TRBJ2-5	TGTGCCAGCAGCGTAGATGCAGGCAGAAAAGAGACCCAGTACTTC	CASSVDAGRKETQYF
few	TRBV7-9	.	TRBJ1-2	TGTGCCAGCAGCTTAAGCAGACAGGATAACTATGGCTACACCTTC	CASSLSRQDNYGYTF
.	TRBV27	.	TRBJ2-5	TGTGCCAGCAGTTTATTCGCATCAGCGAGTCAAGAGACCCAGTACTTC	CASSLFASASQETQYF
few	TRBV2	.	TRBJ1-6	TGTGCCAGCAGACCGACAGGTCCTAATTCACCCCTCCACTTT	CASRPTGPNSPLHF
few	TRBV28	TRBD2	TRBJ2-6	TGTGCCAGCAGTTTACGAGCGGGAGGGGCCTCTGGGGCCAACGTCCTGACTTTC	CASSLRAGGASGANVLTF
few	TRBV19	.	TRBJ2-1	TGTGCCAGTAGTATTGGGGGGGCGGGGAATGAGCAGTTCTTC	CASSIGGAGNEQFF
.	TRBV4-1	.	TRBJ1-2	TGCGCCAGCAGCCAAGAGGGGGGGGGCCAGGGCTACACCTTC	CASSQEGGGQGYTF
few	TRBV19	TRBD1	TRBJ1-2	TGTGCCAGTAGTATTTCAGGGGGTACTAACTATGGCTACACCTTC	CASSISGGTNYGYTF
.	TRBV28	TRBD1	TRBJ1-5	TGTGCCAGCAGTCCTCCGGGACAGGGTGGCAATCAGCCCCAGCATTTT	CASSPPGQGGNQPQHF
few	TRBV5-1	TRBD1	TRBJ1-2	TGCGCCAGCAGCTTGGCGGGACAGGGTAGGGGCTACACCTTC	CASSLAGQGRGYTF
.	TRBV5-8	TRBD2	TRBJ2-3	TGTGCCAGCAGCCTGGGACTAGCGGGAGCCTCAGATACGCAGTATTTT	CASSLGLAGASDTQYF
.	TRBV28	TRBD2	TRBJ2-2	TGTGCCGGGGGCGGGACTAGGTTCTCCGGGGAGCTGTTTTTT	CAGGGTRFSGELFF
once	TRBV6-1	.	TRBJ2-1	TGTGCCAGCAGTGAAGAGGAGTACAATGAGCAGTTCTTC	CASSEEEYNEQFF
few	TRBV13	.	TRBJ2-3	TGTGCCAGCAGACTCTTCGGCACAGATACGCAGTATTTT	CASRLFGTDTQYF